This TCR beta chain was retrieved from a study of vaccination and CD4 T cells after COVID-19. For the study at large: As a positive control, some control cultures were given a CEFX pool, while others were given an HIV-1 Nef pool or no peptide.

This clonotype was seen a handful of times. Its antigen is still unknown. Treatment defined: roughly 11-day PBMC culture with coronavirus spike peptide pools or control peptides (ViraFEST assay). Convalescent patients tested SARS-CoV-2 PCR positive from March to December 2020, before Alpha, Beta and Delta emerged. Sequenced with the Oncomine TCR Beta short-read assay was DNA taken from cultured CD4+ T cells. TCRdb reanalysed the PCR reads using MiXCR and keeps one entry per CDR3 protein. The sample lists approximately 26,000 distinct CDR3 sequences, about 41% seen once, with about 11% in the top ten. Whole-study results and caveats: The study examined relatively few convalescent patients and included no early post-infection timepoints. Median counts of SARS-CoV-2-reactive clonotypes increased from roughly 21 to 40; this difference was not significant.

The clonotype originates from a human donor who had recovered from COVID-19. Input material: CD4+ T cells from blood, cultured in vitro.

The CDR3 is CSARDGGGPYNSPLHF. CDR3 DNA sequence: TGCAGTGCTAGAGATGGAGGGGGACCGTATAATTCACCCCTCCACTTT. The V gene is TRBV20-1, the J gene TRBJ1-6; tentative D call: TRBD1 (6 bases). V was pared by 0 bases and J by 4 bases, with 13 bases between. This CDR3 comprises 16 residues. Per the germline V gene, CDR1 is DFQATT and CDR2 is SNEGSKA (reference sequence).